This T cell receptor (beta chain) was identified in a study of human T cells and chemical hapten exposure. Overall study: Weekly diphenylcyclopropenone doses were given to patients' scalps across the approximately 25-week study. Patients having alopecia areata, totalis or universalis were mostly female.

This clonotype was picked up a small number of times. Its antigen is unidentified. Indicated time point: patch test 3, about 24 weeks after DPC sensitization. Treatment in this sample: therapeutic diphenylcyclopropenone sensitization with weekly scalp DPC. From the RACE reads, TCRdb called clonotypes with MiXCR, one entry per CDR3 protein. The sample contains 150,000 to 200,000 distinct CDR3 sequences, around a quarter of which appear only once. General study results and limits: TCRs exceeding 1 in 1000 frequency stayed unchanged with DPC sensitization.

V dropped 5 bases and J dropped 2 bases, with 8 bases sitting between them. CDR1 is LNHNV and CDR2 is YYDKDF in the germline V gene (reference sequence). The CDR3 is 13 amino acids. This material consisted of whole blood, taken in connection with sensitization to the hapten diphenylcyclopropenone (DPC). The V call is TRBV15, the J call TRBJ2-3, with D perhaps TRBD2 (5 bases). The receptor was isolated from a woman aged 18 to 35 with alopecia areata. Some clones in this sample may be carry-over from other donors' samples. The CDR3 nucleotides read TGTGCCACCAGCCGCGGGTTCACAGATACGCAGTATTTT. Protein sequence: CATSRGFTDTQYF.